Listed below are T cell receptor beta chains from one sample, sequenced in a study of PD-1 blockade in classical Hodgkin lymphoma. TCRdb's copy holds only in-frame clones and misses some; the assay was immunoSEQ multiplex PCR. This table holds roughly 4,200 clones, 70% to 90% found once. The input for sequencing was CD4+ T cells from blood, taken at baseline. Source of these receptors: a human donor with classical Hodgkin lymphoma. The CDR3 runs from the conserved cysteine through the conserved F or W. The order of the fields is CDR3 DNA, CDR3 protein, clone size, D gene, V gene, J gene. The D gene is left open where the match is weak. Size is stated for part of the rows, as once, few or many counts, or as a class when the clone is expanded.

CDR3nt: TGTGCCAGCAGTGTACAGGGGAATGAGCAGTTCTTC
CDR3aa: CASSVQGNEQFF
abundance: -
d_gene: TRBD1
v_gene: TRBV25-1
j_gene: TRBJ2-1

CDR3nt: TGTGCCACCAGTCCTCGGGGAAACACCGGGGAGCTGTTTTTT
CDR3aa: CATSPRGNTGELFF
abundance: once
d_gene: -
v_gene: TRBV15
j_gene: TRBJ2-2

CDR3nt: TGTGCCAGCTCACCACCTCGGGGGGGCGAGCAGTACTTC
CDR3aa: CASSPPRGGEQYF
abundance: -
d_gene: TRBD2
v_gene: TRBV18
j_gene: TRBJ2-7

CDR3nt: TGTGCCAGCAGCTACAGGGTCGCCGGGGAGCTGTTTTTT
CDR3aa: CASSYRVAGELFF
abundance: -
d_gene: -
v_gene: TRBV5-6
j_gene: TRBJ2-2

CDR3nt: TGTGCCAGTAGTGATTCGGACAGGGCAGTTTATGGCTACACCTTC
CDR3aa: CASSDSDRAVYGYTF
abundance: -
d_gene: TRBD1
v_gene: TRBV19
j_gene: TRBJ1-2

CDR3nt: TGTGCCAGCAGCTTCCAGGGAGACCAGCCCCAGCATTTT
CDR3aa: CASSFQGDQPQHF
abundance: -
d_gene: -
v_gene: TRBV5-8
j_gene: TRBJ1-5

CDR3nt: TGTGCCAGCAGCCAACGACCGGGTCCTTCAAGCTCTGGAAACACCATATATTTT
CDR3aa: CASSQRPGPSSSGNTIYF
abundance: -
d_gene: -
v_gene: TRBV11-2
j_gene: TRBJ1-3

CDR3nt: TGTGCCAGTAGTATGGGAGGGTCTGTATCCAATGAGCAGTTCTTC
CDR3aa: CASSMGGSVSNEQFF
abundance: -
d_gene: TRBD2
v_gene: TRBV19
j_gene: TRBJ2-1

CDR3nt: TGTGCCTGGAGTGCCCAGGACAGGGATAGCGGTGAAGCTTTCTTT
CDR3aa: CAWSAQDRDSGEAFF
abundance: -
d_gene: TRBD1
v_gene: TRBV30
j_gene: TRBJ1-1

CDR3nt: TGTGCCAGCAGTGAATCGGCAGGGCTATCGGAGACCCAGTACTTC
CDR3aa: CASSESAGLSETQYF
abundance: -
d_gene: -
v_gene: TRBV2
j_gene: TRBJ2-5

CDR3nt: TGTGCCAGCAGTGAAGGGTTGGCAGACTATGGCTACACCTTC
CDR3aa: CASSEGLADYGYTF
abundance: -
d_gene: -
v_gene: TRBV6-1
j_gene: TRBJ1-2

CDR3nt: TGCGCCAGCAGCTTGGTAATTTGGGAGCTCAACACCGGGGAGCTGTTTTTT
CDR3aa: CASSLVIWELNTGELFF
abundance: -
d_gene: -
v_gene: TRBV5-1
j_gene: TRBJ2-2

CDR3nt: TGTGCCAGCAGCTCTCAGACAGGTTCCTACGAGCAGTACTTC
CDR3aa: CASSSQTGSYEQYF
abundance: -
d_gene: -
v_gene: TRBV9
j_gene: TRBJ2-7

CDR3nt: TGTGCCAGCAGTTACTCGGGGGGTCTCGCCGGGGAGCTGTTTTTT
CDR3aa: CASSYSGGLAGELFF
abundance: -
d_gene: -
v_gene: TRBV6-5
j_gene: TRBJ2-2

CDR3nt: TGTGCCAGCAGTTTCTTCGGGGATCAGCCCCAGCATTTT
CDR3aa: CASSFFGDQPQHF
abundance: -
d_gene: -
v_gene: TRBV28
j_gene: TRBJ1-5

CDR3nt: TGTGCCTGGAGTGTAAATTTCGGCACAGATACGCAGTATTTT
CDR3aa: CAWSVNFGTDTQYF
abundance: -
d_gene: -
v_gene: TRBV30
j_gene: TRBJ2-3

CDR3nt: TGTGCCAGCAGCCAGGGGGGGGCCAACGTCCTGACTTTC
CDR3aa: CASSQGGANVLTF
abundance: -
d_gene: -
v_gene: TRBV2
j_gene: TRBJ2-6

CDR3nt: TGTGCCTCAGGGGTGGAAACTAATGAAAAACTGTTTTTT
CDR3aa: CASGVETNEKLFF
abundance: -
d_gene: -
v_gene: TRBV28
j_gene: TRBJ1-4

CDR3nt: TGTGCCAGCGGGAAGGGGGGTTACAATGAGCAGTTCTTC
CDR3aa: CASGKGGYNEQFF
abundance: -
d_gene: -
v_gene: TRBV25-1
j_gene: TRBJ2-1

CDR3nt: TGTGCCAGTAGTATACGACAGGGAACCTACGAGCAGTACTTC
CDR3aa: CASSIRQGTYEQYF
abundance: -
d_gene: TRBD1
v_gene: TRBV19
j_gene: TRBJ2-7

CDR3nt: TGTGCCAGCAGCCACGGACAGTCCTACGAGCAGTACTTC
CDR3aa: CASSHGQSYEQYF
abundance: -
d_gene: -
v_gene: TRBV14
j_gene: TRBJ2-7

CDR3nt: TGCAGCGTTGTATGGGGGGCCCTTAACACCGGGGAGCTGTTTTTT
CDR3aa: CSVVWGALNTGELFF
abundance: -
d_gene: -
v_gene: TRBV29-1
j_gene: TRBJ2-2

CDR3nt: TGTGCCAGCAGCTTTGAGCGGTATACGCAGTATTTT
CDR3aa: CASSFERYTQYF
abundance: -
d_gene: -
v_gene: TRBV7-2
j_gene: TRBJ2-3

CDR3nt: TGTGCCAGCAGGGGGCTAACCGGGACAGGTTCCTACGAGCAGTACTTC
CDR3aa: CASRGLTGTGSYEQYF
abundance: once
d_gene: TRBD1
v_gene: TRBV27
j_gene: TRBJ2-7

CDR3nt: TGTGCCAGTAGTCCCATAATCGGGACTAGAGAATACAATGAGCAGTTCTTC
CDR3aa: CASSPIIGTREYNEQFF
abundance: -
d_gene: TRBD2
v_gene: TRBV19
j_gene: TRBJ2-1

CDR3nt: TGTGCCAGCAGCTTAGCGCGATGGTCTGCCGGGATTATGGGTGGAAACACCATATATTTT
CDR3aa: CASSLARWSAGIMGGNTIYF
abundance: -
d_gene: -
v_gene: TRBV7-8
j_gene: TRBJ1-3

CDR3nt: TGCGCCAGCAGTGAGACAGCAGAAAAACTGTTTTTT
CDR3aa: CASSETAEKLFF
abundance: few
d_gene: -
v_gene: TRBV10-2
j_gene: TRBJ1-4

CDR3nt: TGTGCCAGCAGTGAATGGGCTACCAGAGGGGAGACCCAGTACTTC
CDR3aa: CASSEWATRGETQYF
abundance: -
d_gene: -
v_gene: TRBV2
j_gene: TRBJ2-5

CDR3nt: TGTGCCAGTAGTAAGCGGGAGAGGGGCGATACGCAGTATTTT
CDR3aa: CASSKRERGDTQYF
abundance: -
d_gene: TRBD2
v_gene: TRBV19
j_gene: TRBJ2-3

CDR3nt: TGTGCCAGCAGGACACCAGGGCGGACCGCGAACACCGGGGAGCTGTTTTTT
CDR3aa: CASRTPGRTANTGELFF
abundance: -
d_gene: -
v_gene: TRBV11-2
j_gene: TRBJ2-2

CDR3nt: TGTGCCAGCAGTGAGGCCGGGACAGGGGACAATGAGCAGTTCTTC
CDR3aa: CASSEAGTGDNEQFF
abundance: -
d_gene: TRBD1
v_gene: TRBV6-1
j_gene: TRBJ2-1

CDR3nt: TGTGCCAGCGCCGGACAGAACCAAGAGACCCAGTACTTC
CDR3aa: CASAGQNQETQYF
abundance: -
d_gene: -
v_gene: TRBV18
j_gene: TRBJ2-5

CDR3nt: TGCAGCGTTGATCGCTCCGGGACTAGCGGAACCTACGAGCAGTACTTC
CDR3aa: CSVDRSGTSGTYEQYF
abundance: -
d_gene: TRBD2
v_gene: TRBV29-1
j_gene: TRBJ2-7

CDR3nt: TGTGCCAGTAGTATCCACAGTTCCTACGAGCAGTACTTC
CDR3aa: CASSIHSSYEQYF
abundance: -
d_gene: -
v_gene: TRBV19
j_gene: TRBJ2-7

CDR3nt: TGCGCCAGCAGCCAAGCGGCAGGGTGGAACTATGGCTACACCTTC
CDR3aa: CASSQAAGWNYGYTF
abundance: -
d_gene: -
v_gene: TRBV4-1
j_gene: TRBJ1-2

CDR3nt: TGTGCCAGTAGTTTGACACCCCAAGGCACCGGGGAGCTGTTTTTT
CDR3aa: CASSLTPQGTGELFF
abundance: -
d_gene: -
v_gene: TRBV19
j_gene: TRBJ2-2

CDR3nt: TGTGCCAGTAGAGGCGGGACAGGACATAATTCACCCCTCCACTTT
CDR3aa: CASRGGTGHNSPLHF
abundance: -
d_gene: TRBD1
v_gene: TRBV19
j_gene: TRBJ1-6

CDR3nt: TGTGCCAGCAAGATGCGAGCGGGGGGCGGATCGACTTACGAGCAGTACTTC
CDR3aa: CASKMRAGGGSTYEQYF
abundance: few
d_gene: TRBD2
v_gene: TRBV27
j_gene: TRBJ2-7

CDR3nt: TGTGCCAGCGAGACGGCCGGGGCCGGGGGCTATGGCTACACCTTC
CDR3aa: CASETAGAGGYGYTF
abundance: -
d_gene: -
v_gene: TRBV6-1
j_gene: TRBJ1-2

CDR3nt: TGTGCCAGCAGTCTCCCCCGGGGGTGGACTCACAACGAGGGCCTACCCGGGGAGCTGTTTTTT
CDR3aa: CASSLPRGWTHNEGLPGELFF
abundance: -
d_gene: -
v_gene: TRBV27
j_gene: TRBJ2-2

CDR3nt: TGTGCCAGCTCACCAGACGGGGGTAGGGATGAGCAGTTCTTC
CDR3aa: CASSPDGGRDEQFF
abundance: once
d_gene: -
v_gene: TRBV18
j_gene: TRBJ2-1

CDR3nt: TGTGCCAGCAGCTTAGGGTACAATGAGCAGTTCTTC
CDR3aa: CASSLGYNEQFF
abundance: once
d_gene: -
v_gene: TRBV11-2
j_gene: TRBJ2-1

CDR3nt: TGTGCCAGCAGTTACTCCAGGACGTCCTACGAGCAGTACTTC
CDR3aa: CASSYSRTSYEQYF
abundance: -
d_gene: -
v_gene: TRBV6-5
j_gene: TRBJ2-7

CDR3nt: TGTGCCAGCAGCCCAATGACCCTTGGAGAGACCCAGTACTTC
CDR3aa: CASSPMTLGETQYF
abundance: -
d_gene: -
v_gene: TRBV7-6
j_gene: TRBJ2-5

CDR3nt: TGTGCCAGCAGCTTAGGGGGGGTAGGTATGAGGAATGAGCAGTTCTTC
CDR3aa: CASSLGGVGMRNEQFF
abundance: -
d_gene: -
v_gene: TRBV11-3
j_gene: TRBJ2-1

CDR3nt: TGTGCCAGCAGCTTTGGGGGGCAAGCCAAAAACATTCAGTACTTC
CDR3aa: CASSFGGQAKNIQYF
abundance: -
d_gene: -
v_gene: TRBV5-4
j_gene: TRBJ2-4

CDR3nt: TGTGCCAGCAGTTTAATGCAGGGTGGCGGCTACACCTTC
CDR3aa: CASSLMQGGGYTF
abundance: -
d_gene: -
v_gene: TRBV27
j_gene: TRBJ1-2

CDR3nt: TGCAGCGTTGTTAGAGGACAGGGGAGCTATGGCTACACCTTC
CDR3aa: CSVVRGQGSYGYTF
abundance: -
d_gene: TRBD1
v_gene: TRBV29-1
j_gene: TRBJ1-2

CDR3nt: TGTGCCAGCTCACCCCGTTCCCCAGATACGCAGTATTTT
CDR3aa: CASSPRSPDTQYF
abundance: -
d_gene: -
v_gene: TRBV18
j_gene: TRBJ2-3

CDR3nt: TGTGCCAGCTCTTTGGTCGGAGCTGAGGAGCAGTACTTC
CDR3aa: CASSLVGAEEQYF
abundance: -
d_gene: -
v_gene: TRBV6-1
j_gene: TRBJ2-7

CDR3nt: TGTGCCAGTACCTCTGGGACCCTGAGGGAGCAGTACTTC
CDR3aa: CASTSGTLREQYF
abundance: -
d_gene: -
v_gene: TRBV19
j_gene: TRBJ2-7